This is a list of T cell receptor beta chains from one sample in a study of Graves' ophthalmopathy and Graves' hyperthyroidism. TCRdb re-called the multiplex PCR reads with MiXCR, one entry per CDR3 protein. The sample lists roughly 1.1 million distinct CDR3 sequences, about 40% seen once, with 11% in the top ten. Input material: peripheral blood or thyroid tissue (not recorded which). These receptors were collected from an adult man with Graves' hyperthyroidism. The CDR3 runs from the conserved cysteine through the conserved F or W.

CDR3aa: CASSGSLIRGSNQPQHF
v_gene: TRBV11-2
len: 17
j_gene: TRBJ1-5

CDR3aa: CATSSPRTDSNQPQHF
v_gene: TRBV15
len: 16
j_gene: TRBJ1-5

CDR3aa: CSQRDSSYGYTF
v_gene: TRBV29-1
len: 12
j_gene: TRBJ1-2

CDR3aa: CASSRGQGYSNQPQHF
v_gene: TRBV11-2
len: 16
j_gene: TRBJ1-5

CDR3aa: CASSTGRLNTGELFF
v_gene: TRBV7-8
len: 15
j_gene: TRBJ2-2

CDR3aa: CASSLGKGSYEQYF
v_gene: TRBV7-9
len: 14
j_gene: TRBJ2-7

CDR3aa: CASSSGRGRGGGSYGYTF
v_gene: TRBV7-2
len: 18
j_gene: TRBJ1-2

CDR3aa: CASSFGQGQYEQYF
v_gene: TRBV5-5
len: 14
j_gene: TRBJ2-7

CDR3aa: CSASRQSGELFF
v_gene: TRBV20-1
len: 12
j_gene: TRBJ2-2

CDR3aa: CASSSDRGQSEQYF
v_gene: TRBV7-9
len: 14
j_gene: TRBJ2-7

CDR3aa: CAINSQGAFGTGELFF
v_gene: TRBV10-3
len: 16
j_gene: TRBJ2-2

CDR3aa: CASGDRANTF
v_gene: TRBV19
len: 10
j_gene: TRBJ1-2

CDR3aa: CASSLDSGVAYEQYF
v_gene: TRBV5-1
len: 15
j_gene: TRBJ2-7

CDR3aa: CASSSPASYTF
v_gene: TRBV5-6
len: 11
j_gene: TRBJ1-2

CDR3aa: CASSLGLAGVNGELFF
v_gene: TRBV12-3/TRBV12-4
len: 16
j_gene: TRBJ2-2

CDR3aa: CASSPTGGITEAFF
v_gene: TRBV5-1
len: 14
j_gene: TRBJ1-1

CDR3aa: CASSTHGGGAGANVLTF
v_gene: TRBV5-6
len: 17
j_gene: TRBJ2-6

CDR3aa: CASSSRDRLSIGRYF
v_gene: TRBV7-2
len: 15
j_gene: TRBJ2-7

CDR3aa: CASSPTVQETQYF
v_gene: TRBV7-9
len: 13
j_gene: TRBJ2-5

CDR3aa: CSATWESQETQYF
v_gene: TRBV20-1
len: 13
j_gene: TRBJ2-5

CDR3aa: CSARGVNEAFF
v_gene: TRBV20-1
len: 11
j_gene: TRBJ1-1

CDR3aa: CASSLATGDEQYF
v_gene: TRBV7-6
len: 13
j_gene: TRBJ2-7

CDR3aa: CAWRGGSNQPQHF
v_gene: TRBV30
len: 13
j_gene: TRBJ1-5

CDR3aa: CSAKEAGGQETQYF
v_gene: TRBV20-1
len: 14
j_gene: TRBJ2-5

CDR3aa: CSARDLVTINEKLFF
v_gene: TRBV20-1
len: 15
j_gene: TRBJ1-4

CDR3aa: CASSQASGSIYEQYF
v_gene: TRBV3-1
len: 15
j_gene: TRBJ2-7

CDR3aa: CAIKDRAVYEQYF
v_gene: TRBV10-3
len: 13
j_gene: TRBJ2-7

CDR3aa: CASSQNHRGPDEQYF
v_gene: TRBV9
len: 15
j_gene: TRBJ2-7

CDR3aa: CAINRQGSDTEAFF
v_gene: TRBV10-3
len: 14
j_gene: TRBJ1-1

CDR3aa: CAASSGQEGWNSPLHF
v_gene: TRBV15
len: 16
j_gene: TRBJ1-6

CDR3aa: CASSQADTTWGGYTF
v_gene: TRBV4-1
len: 15
j_gene: TRBJ1-2

CDR3aa: CASNYLQETQYF
v_gene: TRBV2
len: 12
j_gene: TRBJ2-5

CDR3aa: CASSQDSFSPLHF
v_gene: TRBV3-1
len: 13
j_gene: TRBJ1-6

CDR3aa: CATSRSGGANTGELFF
v_gene: TRBV15
len: 16
j_gene: TRBJ2-2

CDR3aa: CSVEMPATATNEKLFF
v_gene: TRBV29-1
len: 16
j_gene: TRBJ1-4

CDR3aa: CASSQVGRQNTGELFF
v_gene: TRBV4-2
len: 16
j_gene: TRBJ2-2

CDR3aa: CASSPHTGVEVGYTF
v_gene: TRBV6-5
len: 15
j_gene: TRBJ1-2

CDR3aa: CASSLPGGREYEQYF
v_gene: TRBV7-2
len: 15
j_gene: TRBJ2-7

CDR3aa: CATSSPNNQPQHF
v_gene: TRBV15
len: 13
j_gene: TRBJ1-5

CDR3aa: CASRPTGGAKTQYF
v_gene: TRBV5-6
len: 14
j_gene: TRBJ2-5

CDR3aa: CASSGHGEYF
v_gene: TRBV7-2
len: 10
j_gene: TRBJ2-5

CDR3aa: CASTSSRKYEQYF
v_gene: TRBV6-5
len: 13
j_gene: TRBJ2-7

CDR3aa: CATSRPDRVLTEAFF
v_gene: TRBV5-1
len: 15
j_gene: TRBJ1-1

CDR3aa: CASSQDRPPADGYTF
v_gene: TRBV14
len: 15
j_gene: TRBJ1-2

CDR3aa: CARGDRSAYNSPLHF
v_gene: TRBV25-1
len: 15
j_gene: TRBJ1-6